This T cell receptor (beta chain) was sequenced for a study of blood T cell repertoires in COVID-19 (dated by TCRdb to 2018 to 2021). For context, the study as a whole: The collaborator samples originated in the United States, Italy and Spain and spanned the acute and convalescent phases of COVID-19. The material from the prospective study consisted of cDNA or gDNA derived from T cells, B-cell-depleted T cells, or PBMCs. Deeply sampled blood TCRbeta repertoires from subjects exposed to, actively infected with, or recovered from COVID-19 were included in the dataset. The repertoires were released in a freely available public database meant as a resource for research on the immune response to SARS-CoV-2. Samples came from the ongoing ImmuneRACE study (first 160 participants) plus 1,254 subjects from 6 global collaborators. The sample metadata nearly always contained a de-identified subject ID, COVID-19 status, age in years and sex. Where available, HLA class I and class II types were obtained from metadata supplied by the sample provider rather than from assay-based typing.

One collaborating source in Seattle enrolled patients while the patients were actively infected and followed the patients over time throughout the course of disease. The collaborating institutions used their own protocols to collect whole blood in K2EDTA tubes. For TCRbeta analysis, collaborator samples were shipped as frozen whole blood, as isolated PBMCs, or as DNA extracted from either sample type. The immunoSEQ Assay, a bias-controlled multiplex PCR, was used to amplify TCRbeta CDR3 regions from genomic DNA. In the original analysis: Nucleated cell counts per sample were estimated from amplification of reference gene primers within the assay. To quantify the absolute abundance of each unique TCRbeta CDR3 rearrangement, sequence reads were collapsed and filtered. For each sample, productive Simpson clonality was calculated as the square root of Simpson's diversity index over productive rearrangements. TCRdb took this table from immuneACCESS and kept in-frame rearrangements with V and J called. Such tables lack part of the clones; where checked against another copy, unresolved V genes explain under half of the gap, and the rest is unexplained. Clonal size and the V and J genes are those of that table, whereas D and trimming came from the DNA. This sample gives about 210,000 clones in total; roughly 80% of them show up just once. The ten top clones hold approximately 5% of the sample.

Study-wide findings and limitations: How much clinical and demographic metadata was included differed by source and by participant, and the metadata was provided uncurated.

Reading from cysteine to phenylalanine, the CDR3 counts 13 amino acids. CDR3 DNA is the only sequence kept; it has 39 bases, read in frame from the first base. The V end loses 6 bases and the J end loses 4 bases, and a stretch of 11 bases separates them. This clone was observed a handful of times. No cognate antigen has been identified for it. It has no much larger one-base neighbor in the sample; base qualities were not kept. The sequence links TRBV12-3 or TRBV12-4 to TRBJ2-3, with TRBD2 as a weak D call on 5 bases. The TCR comes from a woman in her seventies with COVID-19, enrolled during active disease. The sequencing sample was made of peripheral blood. The nucleotides read TGTGCCAGCAGCAAGGGAGTTGCAGATACGCAGTATTTT. Translated, this is CASSKGVADTQYF.